The present entry profiles one T cell receptor beta chain with its context. The antigen it recognizes is unknown. No quality values exist for individual bases; no much larger clone is one base distant. The immunoSEQ Assay was used to immunosequence TCRbeta CDR3 regions from genomic DNA. Before high-throughput sequencing, genomic DNA was amplified using bias-controlled multiplex PCR. Per the source publication's procedure: To quantify the absolute abundance of each unique TCRbeta CDR3 region, the sequences were collapsed and filtered. Clonality, defined as 1 minus Pielou's evenness, was calculated using only productive rearrangements. A previously published method was used to identify clones with significantly greater frequencies in on-treatment samples than in baseline samples. What TCRdb holds here is the immuneACCESS table cut down to in-frame rearrangements. Part of the clones is not present; checked against another copy, under half of the missing clones reflect an unresolved V gene, and the others are unexplained. V and J calls and clone size are given by that table; D and trimming were obtained from the DNA. This sample is represented by under 20,000 clones; under 75% of them were singletons. Approximately 20% of the sample lies in the top ten.

These data belong to a study of sequential checkpoint blockade in melanoma (dated by TCRdb to 2018 to 2020). Study-wide context: In a 1:1 randomization, patients received either first-line nivolumab then ipilimumab (arm A) or ipilimumab then nivolumab (arm B). Maintenance nivolumab was given following each of the two trial sequences.

Points the paper makes about the study in general: Validation of the response-prediction model combining TCR metrics and mutation burden is needed in larger, independent patient cohorts.

In the paper's terms, the treatment or condition label means: randomized to nivolumab then ipilimumab (arm A) or the reverse (arm B). None of the trial patients had been given prior DNA-damaging chemotherapy. Live CD3+CD8+ cells negative for CD19 and CD56 were sorted from thawed PBMCs on a FACS Aria II flow cytometer. Samples were obtained from patients with melanoma enrolled in CheckMate 064, a randomized, open-label phase II trial of sequential checkpoint blockade. Peripheral blood mononuclear cells were collected by leukapheresis, purified using Ficoll-Paque, and frozen in human serum containing approximately 9.4% DMSO. Right after sorting, the blood CD3+CD8+ cells were verified to be >95% pure, and DNA extraction followed. This clonotype originated in a human donor with melanoma. Sequences were derived from CD8+ T cells sorted from blood (inferred from file names), sampled from a patient given nivolumab and ipilimumab in sequence.

The encoded CDR3 is CASSLDRSYEQYF. The DNA reads TGTGCCAGCAGCTTAGACAGATCCTACGAGCAGTACTTC. The sequence is built from TRBV11-2 and TRBJ2-7; the D gene assignment is ambiguous. CDR1 and CDR2, per the germline V gene, are SGHAT and FQNNGV. From the cysteine up to the phenylalanine, the CDR3 has a length of 13 residues. The kept DNA is CDR3 alone, 39 bases in frame from the first base. The V end loses 0 bases and the J end loses 1 base, and a stretch of 4 bases separates them.